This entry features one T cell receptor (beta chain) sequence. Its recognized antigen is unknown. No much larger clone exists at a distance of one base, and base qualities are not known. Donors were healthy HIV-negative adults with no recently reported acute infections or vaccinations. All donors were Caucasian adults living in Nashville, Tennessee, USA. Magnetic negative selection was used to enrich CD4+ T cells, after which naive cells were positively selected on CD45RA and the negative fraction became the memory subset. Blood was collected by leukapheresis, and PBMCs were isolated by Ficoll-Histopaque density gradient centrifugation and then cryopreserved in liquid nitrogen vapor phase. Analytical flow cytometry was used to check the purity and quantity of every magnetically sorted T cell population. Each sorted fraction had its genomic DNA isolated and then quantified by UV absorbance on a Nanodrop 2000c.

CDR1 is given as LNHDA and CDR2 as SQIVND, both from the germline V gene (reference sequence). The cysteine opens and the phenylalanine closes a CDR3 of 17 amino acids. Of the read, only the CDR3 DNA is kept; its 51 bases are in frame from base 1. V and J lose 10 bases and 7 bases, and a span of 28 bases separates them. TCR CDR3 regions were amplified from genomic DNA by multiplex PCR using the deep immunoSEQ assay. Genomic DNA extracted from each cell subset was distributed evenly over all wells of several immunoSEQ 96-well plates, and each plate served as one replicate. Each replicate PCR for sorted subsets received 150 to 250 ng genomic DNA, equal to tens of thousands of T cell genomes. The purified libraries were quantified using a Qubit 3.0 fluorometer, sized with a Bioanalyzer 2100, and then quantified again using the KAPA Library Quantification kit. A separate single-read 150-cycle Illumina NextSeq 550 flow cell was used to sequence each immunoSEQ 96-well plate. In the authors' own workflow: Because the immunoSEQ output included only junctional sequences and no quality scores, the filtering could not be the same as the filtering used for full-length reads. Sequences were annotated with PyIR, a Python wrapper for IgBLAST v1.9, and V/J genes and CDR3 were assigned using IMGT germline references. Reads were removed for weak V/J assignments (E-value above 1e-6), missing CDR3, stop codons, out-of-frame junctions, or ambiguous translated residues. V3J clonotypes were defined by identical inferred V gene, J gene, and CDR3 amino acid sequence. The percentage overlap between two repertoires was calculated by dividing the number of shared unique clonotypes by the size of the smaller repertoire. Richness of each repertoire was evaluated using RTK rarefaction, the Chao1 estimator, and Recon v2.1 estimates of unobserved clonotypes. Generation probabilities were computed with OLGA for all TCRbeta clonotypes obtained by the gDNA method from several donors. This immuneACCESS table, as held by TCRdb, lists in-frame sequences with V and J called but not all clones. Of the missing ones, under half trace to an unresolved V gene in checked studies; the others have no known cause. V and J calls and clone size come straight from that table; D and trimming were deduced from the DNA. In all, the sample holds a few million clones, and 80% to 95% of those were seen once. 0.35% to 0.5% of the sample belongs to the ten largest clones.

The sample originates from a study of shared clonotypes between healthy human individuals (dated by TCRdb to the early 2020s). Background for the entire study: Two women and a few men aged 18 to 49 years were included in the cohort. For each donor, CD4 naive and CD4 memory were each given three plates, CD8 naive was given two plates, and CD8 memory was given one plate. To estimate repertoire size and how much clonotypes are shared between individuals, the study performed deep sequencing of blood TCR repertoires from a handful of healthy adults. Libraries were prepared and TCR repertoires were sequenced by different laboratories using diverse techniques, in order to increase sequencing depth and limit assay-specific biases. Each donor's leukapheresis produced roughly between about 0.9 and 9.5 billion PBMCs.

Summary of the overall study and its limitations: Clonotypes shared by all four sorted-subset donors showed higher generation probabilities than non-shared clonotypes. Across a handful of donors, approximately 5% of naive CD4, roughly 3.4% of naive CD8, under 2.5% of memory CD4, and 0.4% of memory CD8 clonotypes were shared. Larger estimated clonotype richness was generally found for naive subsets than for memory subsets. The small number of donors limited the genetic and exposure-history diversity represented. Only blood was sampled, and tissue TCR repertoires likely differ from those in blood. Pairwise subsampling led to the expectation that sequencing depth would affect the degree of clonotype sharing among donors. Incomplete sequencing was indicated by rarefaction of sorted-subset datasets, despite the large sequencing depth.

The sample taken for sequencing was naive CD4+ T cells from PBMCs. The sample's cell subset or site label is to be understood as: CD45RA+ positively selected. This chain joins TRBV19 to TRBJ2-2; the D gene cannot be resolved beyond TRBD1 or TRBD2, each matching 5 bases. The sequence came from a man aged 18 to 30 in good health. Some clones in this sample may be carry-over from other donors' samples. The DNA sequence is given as TGTGCCACCTCCCGTAAATCCGGGACCCCCATTGGCGGGGAGCTGTTTTTT. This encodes CATSRKSGTPIGGELFF.